The rows below give T cell receptor beta chains drawn from one sample of a study of blood T cells in healthy people across ages. TCRdb used MiXCR to reprocess the 5' RACE reads, holding one entry per CDR3 protein. The sample carries more than 900,000 distinct CDR3 sequences, about 25% recorded once. This sample was also put to use in a study of T cells of mothers and their children.

The material sequenced was blood. The source of these receptors is a girl aged 2 to 9 in good health. Both conserved end residues are part of each CDR3. Each record gives: CDR3 DNA, CDR3 protein, clone size, J gene, CDR3 length, D gene, V gene. The D gene is left open where the match is weak. Clone size, where shown, is once, few, many, or a class for clones that have expanded.

CDR3 DNA: TGTGCCAGCAGTAACGCCCCCTACAATGAGCAGTTCTTC; CDR3 protein: CASSNAPYNEQFF; clone size: few; J gene: TRBJ2-1; CDR3 length: 13; D gene: .; V gene: TRBV7-3
CDR3 DNA: TGTGCCAGCGCCACACGGGATAGCGAGCAGTACTTC; CDR3 protein: CASATRDSEQYF; clone size: .; J gene: TRBJ2-7; CDR3 length: 12; D gene: .; V gene: TRBV12-3/TRBV12-4
CDR3 DNA: TGTGCCAGCAGTTCAGTCGGACAGCCCTACGAGCAGTACTTC; CDR3 protein: CASSSVGQPYEQYF; clone size: .; J gene: TRBJ2-7; CDR3 length: 14; D gene: .; V gene: TRBV6-6
CDR3 DNA: TGCAGCGTTTCTTCTCGAGCCTTCTATGGCTACACCTTC; CDR3 protein: CSVSSRAFYGYTF; clone size: few; J gene: TRBJ1-2; CDR3 length: 13; D gene: .; V gene: TRBV29-1
CDR3 DNA: TGTGCCAGCAGCAAACTGGACAACCAAGAGACCCAGTACTTC; CDR3 protein: CASSKLDNQETQYF; clone size: .; J gene: TRBJ2-5; CDR3 length: 14; D gene: .; V gene: TRBV7-9
CDR3 DNA: TGTGCCAGCAGCTTAGAAGGAATATCGGACAGGGGCTCTCCCCAGCATTTT; CDR3 protein: CASSLEGISDRGSPQHF; clone size: few; J gene: TRBJ1-5; CDR3 length: 17; D gene: TRBD1; V gene: TRBV7-9
CDR3 DNA: TGTGCCAGCAGTCTTACAGGGAACGGCGAGCAGTACTTC; CDR3 protein: CASSLTGNGEQYF; clone size: many; J gene: TRBJ2-7; CDR3 length: 13; D gene: .; V gene: TRBV12-3/TRBV12-4
CDR3 DNA: TGTGCCAGCAGTGCGGCTGGGGCCAACGTCCTGACTTTC; CDR3 protein: CASSAAGANVLTF; clone size: .; J gene: TRBJ2-6; CDR3 length: 13; D gene: .; V gene: TRBV28
CDR3 DNA: TGTGCCAGCACGTACGCGGATGAGCAGTTCTTC; CDR3 protein: CASTYADEQFF; clone size: .; J gene: TRBJ2-1; CDR3 length: 11; D gene: .; V gene: TRBV6-5
CDR3 DNA: TGTGCCAGCAGTGCACAGGGAGGAGACACTGAAGCTTTCTTT; CDR3 protein: CASSAQGGDTEAFF; clone size: few; J gene: TRBJ1-1; CDR3 length: 14; D gene: .; V gene: TRBV9
CDR3 DNA: TGTGCCAGCAGTGAAGTAAAAGGGGGCGCGGGCTCCTACGAGCAGTACTTC; CDR3 protein: CASSEVKGGAGSYEQYF; clone size: .; J gene: TRBJ2-7; CDR3 length: 17; D gene: TRBD1; V gene: TRBV6-1
CDR3 DNA: TGTGCCAGCAGATCCGGACTAGCGGGATTATATGAGCAGTTCTTC; CDR3 protein: CASRSGLAGLYEQFF; clone size: few; J gene: TRBJ2-1; CDR3 length: 15; D gene: TRBD2; V gene: TRBV27
CDR3 DNA: TGTGCCAGCACTCCGCGGGGGGCCGGAGCTTTCTTT; CDR3 protein: CASTPRGAGAFF; clone size: .; J gene: TRBJ1-1; CDR3 length: 12; D gene: .; V gene: TRBV6-2/TRBV6-3
CDR3 DNA: TGTGCCAGCAGCCACCGGGACAGGGTGGAAGCGGGAGTGGGTGAGCAGTTCTTC; CDR3 protein: CASSHRDRVEAGVGEQFF; clone size: .; J gene: TRBJ2-1; CDR3 length: 18; D gene: .; V gene: TRBV21-1
CDR3 DNA: TGTGCCAGCAGTGAAGAGGGGACAGCCTACGAGCAGTACTTC; CDR3 protein: CASSEEGTAYEQYF; clone size: few; J gene: TRBJ2-7; CDR3 length: 14; D gene: TRBD1; V gene: TRBV6-1
CDR3 DNA: TGCGCCAGTAAAGTACCGACAGAGAACACTGAAGCTTTCTTT; CDR3 protein: CASKVPTENTEAFF; clone size: few; J gene: TRBJ1-1; CDR3 length: 14; D gene: .; V gene: TRBV5-1
CDR3 DNA: TGTGCCTCAAGTGAGCACAAGGAGACCCAGTACTTC; CDR3 protein: CASSEHKETQYF; clone size: .; J gene: TRBJ2-5; CDR3 length: 12; D gene: .; V gene: TRBV19
CDR3 DNA: TGCAGCGTTGAAGCCGGGGGTGGGACCTACGAGCAGTACTTC; CDR3 protein: CSVEAGGGTYEQYF; clone size: few; J gene: TRBJ2-7; CDR3 length: 14; D gene: .; V gene: TRBV29-1
CDR3 DNA: TGTGCCAGCACCACGACAGGGCGCTATGGCTACACCTTC; CDR3 protein: CASTTTGRYGYTF; clone size: few; J gene: TRBJ1-2; CDR3 length: 13; D gene: TRBD1; V gene: TRBV28
CDR3 DNA: TGCGCCAGCAGCCAAGATTCATTTGGCTACGAGCAGTACTTC; CDR3 protein: CASSQDSFGYEQYF; clone size: .; J gene: TRBJ2-7; CDR3 length: 14; D gene: .; V gene: TRBV4-1
CDR3 DNA: TGTGCCAGCAGCGCCGGGACAGCCAAAGTCACAGATACGCAGTATTTT; CDR3 protein: CASSAGTAKVTDTQYF; clone size: once; J gene: TRBJ2-3; CDR3 length: 16; D gene: TRBD1; V gene: TRBV5-6
CDR3 DNA: TGCAGTGCCACAGGGGGCCCCACCGGGGAGCTGTTTTTT; CDR3 protein: CSATGGPTGELFF; clone size: .; J gene: TRBJ2-2; CDR3 length: 13; D gene: TRBD1; V gene: TRBV20-1
CDR3 DNA: TGCAGCGTCCTAAGGTCTACAGACTATGGCTACACCTTC; CDR3 protein: CSVLRSTDYGYTF; clone size: .; J gene: TRBJ1-2; CDR3 length: 13; D gene: .; V gene: TRBV29-1
CDR3 DNA: TGCAGCGCTGATCTATTGGATACGCAGTATTTT; CDR3 protein: CSADLLDTQYF; clone size: few; J gene: TRBJ2-3; CDR3 length: 11; D gene: .; V gene: TRBV29-1
CDR3 DNA: TGCAGTGCTAGAAAGGGCCACCTAGAGGACGAGCAGTACTTC; CDR3 protein: CSARKGHLEDEQYF; clone size: few; J gene: TRBJ2-7; CDR3 length: 14; D gene: .; V gene: TRBV20-1
CDR3 DNA: TGTGCCAGCAGCCAGGGGAGGGCACCCCAGCATTTT; CDR3 protein: CASSQGRAPQHF; clone size: few; J gene: TRBJ1-5; CDR3 length: 12; D gene: .; V gene: TRBV4-2
CDR3 DNA: TGTGCCAGCAACCCGCCAGGGTCTCCCTACGAGCAGTACTTC; CDR3 protein: CASNPPGSPYEQYF; clone size: few; J gene: TRBJ2-7; CDR3 length: 14; D gene: .; V gene: TRBV27
CDR3 DNA: TGTGCCAGCAGTGAGGGGGGGATAGAGACCCAGTACTTC; CDR3 protein: CASSEGGIETQYF; clone size: few; J gene: TRBJ2-5; CDR3 length: 13; D gene: TRBD2; V gene: TRBV25-1
CDR3 DNA: TGCAGCGTCTCTGGACGGAAGACAACCTACGAGCAGTACTTC; CDR3 protein: CSVSGRKTTYEQYF; clone size: .; J gene: TRBJ2-7; CDR3 length: 14; D gene: .; V gene: TRBV29-1
CDR3 DNA: TGCAGTGCTAGAGATGGGCAGACCCTCAAGAACATTCAGTACTTC; CDR3 protein: CSARDGQTLKNIQYF; clone size: few; J gene: TRBJ2-4; CDR3 length: 15; D gene: .; V gene: TRBV20-1
CDR3 DNA: TGTGCCAGCAGTTTATCGACCGCGCTGGGCTTCGAGCAGTACTTC; CDR3 protein: CASSLSTALGFEQYF; clone size: .; J gene: TRBJ2-7; CDR3 length: 15; D gene: .; V gene: TRBV27
CDR3 DNA: TGCGCCAGCAGCTTGGGACTAGCGGGAGTGAAGACTCAGTACTTC; CDR3 protein: CASSLGLAGVKTQYF; clone size: few; J gene: TRBJ2-5; CDR3 length: 15; D gene: TRBD2; V gene: TRBV5-1
CDR3 DNA: TGTGCCAGCAGCCCCGGACTAGCGGGTGATTACAATGAGCAGTTCTTC; CDR3 protein: CASSPGLAGDYNEQFF; clone size: .; J gene: TRBJ2-1; CDR3 length: 16; D gene: TRBD2; V gene: TRBV11-3
CDR3 DNA: TGTGCCAGCAGTTTGTCCCATGGCAGGGGAAACATTCAGTACTTC; CDR3 protein: CASSLSHGRGNIQYF; clone size: few; J gene: TRBJ2-4; CDR3 length: 15; D gene: .; V gene: TRBV28
CDR3 DNA: TGTGCCAGCAGTACGGGGGGCCGACCGAACACCGGGGAGCTGTTTTTT; CDR3 protein: CASSTGGRPNTGELFF; clone size: few; J gene: TRBJ2-2; CDR3 length: 16; D gene: .; V gene: TRBV2
CDR3 DNA: TGTGCCAGCAGCTTGGTAGGAGGGCCAGATACGCAGTATTTT; CDR3 protein: CASSLVGGPDTQYF; clone size: few; J gene: TRBJ2-3; CDR3 length: 14; D gene: .; V gene: TRBV5-4
CDR3 DNA: TGTGCCAGCAGCCTAACGACAGGGGGGATGGGTAATGAAAAACTGTTTTTT; CDR3 protein: CASSLTTGGMGNEKLFF; clone size: few; J gene: TRBJ1-4; CDR3 length: 17; D gene: TRBD1; V gene: TRBV7-9
CDR3 DNA: TGTGCCAGCAGCCCAACCTTAGGGAGAGGGTCAGAAAAACTGTTTTTT; CDR3 protein: CASSPTLGRGSEKLFF; clone size: .; J gene: TRBJ1-4; CDR3 length: 16; D gene: .; V gene: TRBV7-6
CDR3 DNA: TGCAGCGTTGTTCTAATGCTGGTCCACGAGCAGTACTTC; CDR3 protein: CSVVLMLVHEQYF; clone size: .; J gene: TRBJ2-7; CDR3 length: 13; D gene: .; V gene: TRBV29-1
CDR3 DNA: TGCGCCAGCAGGGCAGGGGGCTGGGGCGATGAGCAGTTCTTC; CDR3 protein: CASRAGGWGDEQFF; clone size: few; J gene: TRBJ2-1; CDR3 length: 14; D gene: TRBD1; V gene: TRBV4-1
CDR3 DNA: TGCGCCAGCAGCTCGGGGACTAGCGGGAATGAGCAGTTCTTC; CDR3 protein: CASSSGTSGNEQFF; clone size: few; J gene: TRBJ2-1; CDR3 length: 14; D gene: TRBD2; V gene: TRBV5-1
CDR3 DNA: TGTGCCAGCAGCACCCTAGCGGGAGTGGGTGAGACCCAGTACTTC; CDR3 protein: CASSTLAGVGETQYF; clone size: .; J gene: TRBJ2-5; CDR3 length: 15; D gene: TRBD2; V gene: TRBV11-2
CDR3 DNA: TGTGCCAGCACCCCGACTGGGACAATTAATGAAAAACTGTTTTTT; CDR3 protein: CASTPTGTINEKLFF; clone size: .; J gene: TRBJ1-4; CDR3 length: 15; D gene: .; V gene: TRBV12-3/TRBV12-4
CDR3 DNA: TGCAGCGTTACGGGTTATGTCGGGGCTTTCTTT; CDR3 protein: CSVTGYVGAFF; clone size: .; J gene: TRBJ1-1; CDR3 length: 11; D gene: .; V gene: TRBV29-1